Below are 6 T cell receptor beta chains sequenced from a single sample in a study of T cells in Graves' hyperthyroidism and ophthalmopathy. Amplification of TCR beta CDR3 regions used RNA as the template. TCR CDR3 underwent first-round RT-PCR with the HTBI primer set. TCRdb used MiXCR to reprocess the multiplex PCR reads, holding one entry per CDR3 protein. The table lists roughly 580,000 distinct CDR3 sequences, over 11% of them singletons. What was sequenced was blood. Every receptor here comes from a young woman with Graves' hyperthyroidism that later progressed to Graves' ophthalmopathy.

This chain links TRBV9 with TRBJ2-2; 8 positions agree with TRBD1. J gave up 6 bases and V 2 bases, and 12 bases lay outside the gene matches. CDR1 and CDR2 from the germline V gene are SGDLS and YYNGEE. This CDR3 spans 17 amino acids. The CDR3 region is CASSVRGAGGASGELFF. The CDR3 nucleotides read TGTGCCAGCAGCGTGAGGGGGGCAGGGGGCGCATCCGGGGAGCTGTTTTTT.

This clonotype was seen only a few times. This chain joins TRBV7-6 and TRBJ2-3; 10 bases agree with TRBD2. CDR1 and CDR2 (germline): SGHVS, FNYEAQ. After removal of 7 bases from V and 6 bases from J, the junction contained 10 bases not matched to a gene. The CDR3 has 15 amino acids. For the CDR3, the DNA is TGTGCCAGCACCCCAGCGGGAGGGCCGACGGATACGCAGTATTTT. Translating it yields CASTPAGGPTDTQYF.

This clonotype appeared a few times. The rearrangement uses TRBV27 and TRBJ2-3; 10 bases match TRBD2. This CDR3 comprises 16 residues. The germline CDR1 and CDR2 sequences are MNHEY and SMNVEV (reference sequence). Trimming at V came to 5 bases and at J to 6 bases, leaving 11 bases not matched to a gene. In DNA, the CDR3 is TGTGCCAGCAGTGGCCGGCTAGCGGGAGAGAAGGATACGCAGTATTTT. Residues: CASSGRLAGEKDTQYF.

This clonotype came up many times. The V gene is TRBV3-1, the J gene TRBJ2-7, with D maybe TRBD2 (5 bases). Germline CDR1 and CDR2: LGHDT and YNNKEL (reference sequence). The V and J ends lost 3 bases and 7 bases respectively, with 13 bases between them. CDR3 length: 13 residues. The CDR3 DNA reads TGTGCCAGCAGCCAGCTAGCTGCGGCGGAGCAGTACTTC. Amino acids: CASSQLAAAEQYF.

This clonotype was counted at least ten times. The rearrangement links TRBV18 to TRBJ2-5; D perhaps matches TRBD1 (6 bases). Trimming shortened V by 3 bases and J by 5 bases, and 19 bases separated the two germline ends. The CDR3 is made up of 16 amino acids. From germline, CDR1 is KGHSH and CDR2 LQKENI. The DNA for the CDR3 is TGTGCCAGCTCACCCTCCGGGACAAGCGGCGGCGAGACCCAGTACTTC. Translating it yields CASSPSGTSGGETQYF.

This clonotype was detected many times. CDR3 in amino acids: CASAYGGRGTDTQYF. The CDR3 DNA sequence: TGTGCCAGCGCTTACGGGGGGCGCGGCACAGATACGCAGTATTTT. The J gene is TRBJ2-3, the V gene TRBV27; D possibly corresponds to TRBD2 (7 bases). Germline CDR1 MNHEY, CDR2 SMNVEV (reference sequence). V lost 8 bases to trimming and J lost 1 base, with 16 bases between them. The CDR3 is 15 amino acids.